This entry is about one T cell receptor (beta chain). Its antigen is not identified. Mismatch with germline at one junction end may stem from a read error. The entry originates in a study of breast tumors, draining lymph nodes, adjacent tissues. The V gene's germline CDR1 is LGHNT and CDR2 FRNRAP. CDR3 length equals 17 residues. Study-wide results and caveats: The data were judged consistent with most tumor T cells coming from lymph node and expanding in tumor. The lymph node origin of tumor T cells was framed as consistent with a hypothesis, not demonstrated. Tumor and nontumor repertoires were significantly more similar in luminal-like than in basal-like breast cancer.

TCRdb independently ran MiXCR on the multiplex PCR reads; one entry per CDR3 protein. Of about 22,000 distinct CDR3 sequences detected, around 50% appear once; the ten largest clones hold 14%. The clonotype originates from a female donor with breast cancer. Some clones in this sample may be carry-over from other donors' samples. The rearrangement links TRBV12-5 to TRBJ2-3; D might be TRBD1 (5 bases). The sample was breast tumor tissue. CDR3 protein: CASGLADKGLYTDTQYF. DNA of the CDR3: TGCGCTAGTGGTTTGGCCGACAAGGGGCTATACACAGATACGCAGTATTTT.